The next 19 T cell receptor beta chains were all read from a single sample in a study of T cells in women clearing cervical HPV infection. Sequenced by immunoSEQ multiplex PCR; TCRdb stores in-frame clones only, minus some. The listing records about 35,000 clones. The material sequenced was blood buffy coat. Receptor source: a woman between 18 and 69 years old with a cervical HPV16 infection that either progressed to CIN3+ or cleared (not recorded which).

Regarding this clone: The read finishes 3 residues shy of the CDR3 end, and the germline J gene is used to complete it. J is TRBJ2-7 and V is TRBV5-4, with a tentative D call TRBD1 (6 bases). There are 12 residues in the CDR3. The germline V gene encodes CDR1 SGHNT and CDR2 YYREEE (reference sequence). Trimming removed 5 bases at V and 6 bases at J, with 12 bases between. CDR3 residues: CASRSDSLEQYF. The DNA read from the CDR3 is TGTGCCAGCAGATCGGACAGCCTCGAG.

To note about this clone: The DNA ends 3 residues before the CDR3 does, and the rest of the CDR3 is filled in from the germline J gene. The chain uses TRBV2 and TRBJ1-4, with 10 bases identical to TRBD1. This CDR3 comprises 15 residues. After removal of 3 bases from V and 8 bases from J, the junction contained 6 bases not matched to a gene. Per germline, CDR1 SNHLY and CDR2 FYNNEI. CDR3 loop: CASSETGGFREKLFF. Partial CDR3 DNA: TGTGCCAGCAGTGAGACAGGGGGCTTTCGAGAAAAA. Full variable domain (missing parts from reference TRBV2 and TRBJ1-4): EPEVTQTPSHQVTQMGQEVILRCVPISNHLYFYWYRQILGQKVEFLVSFYNNEISEKSEIFDDQFSVERPDGSNFTLKIRSTKLEDSAMYFCASSETGGFREKLFFGSGTQLSVL.

The sequenced part of the CDR3 DNA is TGTGCCAGCAGCTTAAGGCAGGGAGATGGC. It yields the protein CASSLRQGDG. In full, the CDR3 is CASSLRQGDGYTF. The genes are TRBV13 and TRBJ1-2, with a tentative D call TRBD1 (5 bases). The read stops 3 residues short of the end of the CDR3; the missing end is completed from the germline J gene. CDR1 is PRHDT and CDR2 is FYEKMQ in the germline V gene (reference sequence). The CDR3 is 13 residues long. V shed 2 bases and J shed 6 bases, with 10 bases lying between them.

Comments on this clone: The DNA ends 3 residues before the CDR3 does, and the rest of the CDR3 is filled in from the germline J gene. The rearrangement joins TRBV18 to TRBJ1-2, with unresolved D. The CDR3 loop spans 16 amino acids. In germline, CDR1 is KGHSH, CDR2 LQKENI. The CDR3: CASSPLSGVSYNDYTF. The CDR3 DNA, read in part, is TGTGCCAGCTCACCACTTAGCGGGGTCTCCTACAATGAC.

CDR3 amino acids: CASSYGQSYNSPLFF. The CDR3 DNA, read in part, is TGCGCCAGCAGCTACGGACAATCCTATAATTCACCG. The chain has TRBV5-1 and TRBJ2-2; the D gene is possibly TRBD1 (5 bases). The read terminates 3 residues ahead of where the CDR3 ends, so the germline J gene completes it. The CDR3 length is 15 residues. CDR1 is SGHRS and CDR2 is YFSETQ in the germline V gene.

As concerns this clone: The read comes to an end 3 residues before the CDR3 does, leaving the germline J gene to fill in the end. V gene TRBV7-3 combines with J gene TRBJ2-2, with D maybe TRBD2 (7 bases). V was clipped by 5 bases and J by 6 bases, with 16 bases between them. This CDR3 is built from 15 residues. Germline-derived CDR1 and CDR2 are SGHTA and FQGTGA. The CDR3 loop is CASSPGGGIAGELFF. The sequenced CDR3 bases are TGTGCCAGCAGCCCAGGCGGGGGCATAGCCGGGGAG.

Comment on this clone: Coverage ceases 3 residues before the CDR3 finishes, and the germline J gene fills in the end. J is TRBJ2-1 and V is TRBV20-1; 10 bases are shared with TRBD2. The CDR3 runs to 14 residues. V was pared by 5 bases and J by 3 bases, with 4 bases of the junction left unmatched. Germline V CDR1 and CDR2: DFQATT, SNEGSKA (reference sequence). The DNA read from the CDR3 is TGCAGTGCTCCTAGCGGGGGATTCTACAATGAG. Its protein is CSAPSGGFYNE. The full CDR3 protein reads CSAPSGGFYNEQFF.

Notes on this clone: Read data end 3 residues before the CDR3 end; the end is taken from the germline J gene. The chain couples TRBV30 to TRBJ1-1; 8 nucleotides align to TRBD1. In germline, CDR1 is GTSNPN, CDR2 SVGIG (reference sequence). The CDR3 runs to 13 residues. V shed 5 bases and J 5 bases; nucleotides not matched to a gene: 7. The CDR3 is CAWDRGRETEAFF. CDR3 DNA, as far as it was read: TGTGCCTGGGACAGGGGAAGAGAAACTGAA.

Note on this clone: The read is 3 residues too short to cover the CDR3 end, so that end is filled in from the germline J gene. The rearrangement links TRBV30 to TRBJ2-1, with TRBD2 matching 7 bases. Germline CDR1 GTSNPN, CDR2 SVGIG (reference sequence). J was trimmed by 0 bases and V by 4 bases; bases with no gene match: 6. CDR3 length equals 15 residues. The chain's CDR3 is CAWNTGLVSYNEQFF. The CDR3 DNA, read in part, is TGTGCCTGGAATACTGGACTAGTCTCCTACAATGAG.

The part of the CDR3 DNA that was read is TGTGCCAGCAGCTTGGAACAGAACACTGAA. Its protein product is CASSLEQNTE. The CDR3 reads in full as CASSLEQNTEAFF. The J gene is TRBJ1-1, the V gene TRBV5-6; D is uncertain. The read comes to an end 3 residues before the CDR3 does, leaving the germline J gene to fill in the end. In germline, CDR1 is SGHDT, CDR2 YYEEEE. This CDR3 is 13 amino acids long. V shed 0 bases and J shed 1 base, with 4 bases lying between them.

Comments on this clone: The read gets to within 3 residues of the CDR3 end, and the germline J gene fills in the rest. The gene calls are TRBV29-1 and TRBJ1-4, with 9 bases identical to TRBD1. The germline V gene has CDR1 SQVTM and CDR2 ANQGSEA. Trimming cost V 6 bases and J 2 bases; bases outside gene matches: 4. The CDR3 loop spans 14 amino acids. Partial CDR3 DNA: TGCAGCGTGGGGGGGACAGGGACTAATGAAAAA. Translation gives CSVGGTGTNEK. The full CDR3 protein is CSVGGTGTNEKLFF.

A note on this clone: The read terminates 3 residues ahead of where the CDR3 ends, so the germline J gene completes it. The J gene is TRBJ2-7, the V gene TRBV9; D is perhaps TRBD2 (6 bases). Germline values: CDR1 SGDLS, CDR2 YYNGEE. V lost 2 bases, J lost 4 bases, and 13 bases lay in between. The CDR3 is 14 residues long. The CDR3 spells CASSVPGTLYEQYF. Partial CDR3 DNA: TGTGCCAGCAGCGTGCCCGGGACTCTTTACGAG.

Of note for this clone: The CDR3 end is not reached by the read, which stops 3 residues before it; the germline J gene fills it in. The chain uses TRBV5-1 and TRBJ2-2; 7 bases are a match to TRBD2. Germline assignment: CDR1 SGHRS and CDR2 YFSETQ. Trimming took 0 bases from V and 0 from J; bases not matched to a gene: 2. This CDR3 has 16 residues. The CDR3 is CASSLGLAANTGELFF. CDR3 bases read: TGCGCCAGCAGCTTGGGGCTAGCGGCGAACACCGGGGAG. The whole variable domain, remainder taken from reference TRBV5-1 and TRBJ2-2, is KAGVTQTPRYLIKTRGQQVTLSCSPISGHRSVSWYQQTPGQGLQFLFEYFSETQRNKGNFPGRFSGRQFSNSRSEMNVSTLELGDSALYLCASSLGLAANTGELFFGEGSRLTVL.

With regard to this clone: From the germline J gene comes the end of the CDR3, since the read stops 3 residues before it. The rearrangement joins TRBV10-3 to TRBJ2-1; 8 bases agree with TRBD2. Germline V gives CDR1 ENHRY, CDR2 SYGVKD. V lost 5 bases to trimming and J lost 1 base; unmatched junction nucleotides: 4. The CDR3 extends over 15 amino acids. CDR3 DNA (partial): TGTGCCATCAGTCCACTAGCGGAGTCCTACAATGAG. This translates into CAISPLAESYNE. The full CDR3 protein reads CAISPLAESYNEQFF.

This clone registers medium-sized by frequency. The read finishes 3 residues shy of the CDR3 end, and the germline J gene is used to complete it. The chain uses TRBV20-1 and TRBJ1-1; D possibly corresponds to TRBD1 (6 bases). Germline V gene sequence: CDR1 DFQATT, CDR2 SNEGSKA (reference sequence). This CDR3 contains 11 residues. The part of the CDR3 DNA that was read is TGCAGTGCTAGCTGGGGGCTTCAA. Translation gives CSASWGLQ. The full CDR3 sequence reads CSASWGLQAFF.

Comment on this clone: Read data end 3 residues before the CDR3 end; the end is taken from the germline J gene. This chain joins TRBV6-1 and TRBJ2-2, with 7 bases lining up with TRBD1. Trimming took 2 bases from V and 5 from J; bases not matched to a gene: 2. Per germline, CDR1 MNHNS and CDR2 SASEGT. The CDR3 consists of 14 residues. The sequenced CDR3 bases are TGTGCCAGCAGTGAACAGGACAGGACCGGGGAG. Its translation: CASSEQDRTGE. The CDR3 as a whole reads CASSEQDRTGELFF.

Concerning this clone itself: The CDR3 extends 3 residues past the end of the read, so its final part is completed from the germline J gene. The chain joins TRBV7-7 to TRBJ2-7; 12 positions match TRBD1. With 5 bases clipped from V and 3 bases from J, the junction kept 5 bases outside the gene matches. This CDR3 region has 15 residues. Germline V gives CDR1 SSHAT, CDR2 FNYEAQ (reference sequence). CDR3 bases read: TGTGCCAGCAGCGCCGGGACAGGGGGCTTCTACGAG. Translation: CASSAGTGGFYE. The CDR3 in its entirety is CASSAGTGGFYEQYF.

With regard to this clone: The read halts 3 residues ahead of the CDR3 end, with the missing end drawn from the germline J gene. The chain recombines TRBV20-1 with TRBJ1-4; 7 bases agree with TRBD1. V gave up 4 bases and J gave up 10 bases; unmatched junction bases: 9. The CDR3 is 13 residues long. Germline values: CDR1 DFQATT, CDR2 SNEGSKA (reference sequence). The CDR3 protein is CSATPRQGGKLFF. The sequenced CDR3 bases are TGCAGTGCTACACCTAGACAGGGCGGAAAA.

This CDR3 is CASSILGTATEAFF. CDR3 bases read: TGTGCCAGTAGTATTTTGGGCACGGCCACTGAA. V usage is TRBV19 and J usage is TRBJ1-1, with D uncertain. The read terminates 3 residues ahead of where the CDR3 ends, so the germline J gene completes it. The CDR3 is 14 amino acids. With 3 bases removed from V and 4 bases from J, the gap between germline ends came to 12 bases. In germline, CDR1 is LNHDA, CDR2 SQIVND (reference sequence).